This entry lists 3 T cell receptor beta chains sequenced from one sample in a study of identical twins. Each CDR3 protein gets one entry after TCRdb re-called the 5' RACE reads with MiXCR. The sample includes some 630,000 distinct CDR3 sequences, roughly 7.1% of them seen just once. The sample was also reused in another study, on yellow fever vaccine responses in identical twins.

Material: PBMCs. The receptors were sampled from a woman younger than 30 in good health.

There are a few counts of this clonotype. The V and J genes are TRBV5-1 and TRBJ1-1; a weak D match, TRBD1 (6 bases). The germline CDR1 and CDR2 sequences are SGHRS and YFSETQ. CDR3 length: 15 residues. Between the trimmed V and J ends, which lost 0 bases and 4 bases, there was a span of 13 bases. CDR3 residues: CASSLGPGATTEAFF. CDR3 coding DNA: TGCGCCAGCAGCTTGGGACCAGGGGCAACCACTGAAGCTTTCTTT.

DNA of the CDR3: TGCAGTGCTAGAGATCGCCCCACGGCTCGAGCGGGAGGAAGGAGGGTCTCCTACGAGCAGTACTTC. This translates into CSARDRPTARAGGRRVSYEQYF. This chain uses TRBV20-1 with TRBJ2-7; TRBD2 aligns across 9 bases. The germline V gene encodes CDR1 DFQATT and CDR2 SNEGSKA (reference sequence). The CDR3 length is 22 residues. The ends lost 0 bases at V and 0 bases at J; junction bases unmatched: 24.

This CDR3 reads CANTPGTYSTDTQYF. The DNA for the CDR3 is TGTGCCAACACACCGGGGACATACAGCACAGATACGCAGTATTTT. This chain links TRBV12-3 or TRBV12-4 with TRBJ2-3; TRBD1 is a possible D gene (6 bases). CDR3 length: 15 amino acids. V gave up 10 bases and J gave up 0 bases, with 17 bases separating them.